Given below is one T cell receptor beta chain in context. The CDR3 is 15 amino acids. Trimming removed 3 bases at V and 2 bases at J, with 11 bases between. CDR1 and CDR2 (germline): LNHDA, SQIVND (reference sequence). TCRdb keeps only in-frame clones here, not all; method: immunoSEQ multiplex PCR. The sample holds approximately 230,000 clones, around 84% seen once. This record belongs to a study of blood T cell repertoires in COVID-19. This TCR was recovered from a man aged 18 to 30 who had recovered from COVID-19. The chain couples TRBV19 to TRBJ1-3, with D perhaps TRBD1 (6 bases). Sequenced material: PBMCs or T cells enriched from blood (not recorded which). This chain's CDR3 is CASSILAGAGNTIYF. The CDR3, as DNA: TGTGCCAGTAGTATTCTGGCAGGGGCTGGAAACACCATATATTTT.